This T cell receptor (beta chain) was identified in a study of early stage breast cancer tumors. For the study at large: Each sample averaged approximately 10-fold read coverage.

Study-level points and caveats: Blood repertoires resembled normal breast more than tumor. Commonly generated sequences made up most enriched TCRB sequences shared between patients.

Notes on this clone: The antigen remains unidentified.

TCRdb's copy holds only in-frame clones and misses some; the assay was immunoSEQ multiplex PCR. The table lists nearly 70,000 clones, approximately 80% of them singletons. The CDR3 consists of 14 residues. V was trimmed by 4 bases and J by 5 bases, leaving 15 bases between them. Germline V gene lookup returns CDR1 SGHNT and CDR2 YYREEE (reference sequence). The source is a person in their 40s with breast cancer. The specimen sequenced was blood. This rearrangement joins TRBV5-4 to TRBJ2-5, with D tentatively TRBD2 (6 bases). As DNA, the CDR3 is TGTGCCAGCAGCCATGGAGGGCGAGGGGAGACCCAGTACTTC. Translation gives CASSHGGRGETQYF.